The next 27 T cell receptor beta chains were all read from a single sample in a study of spatial heterogeneity in lung cancer. Time point: blood at routine non-recurrence follow-up after resection. In each case, whole RNA from tumor, nontumor lung or frozen PBMC was sequenced unsorted. Each CDR3 protein gets one entry after TCRdb re-called the 5' RACE reads with MiXCR. The sample contains some 120,000 distinct CDR3 sequences, less than 15% of which appear only once. This sample comprised PBMCs, obtained at follow-up. The receptors originated from a male donor with early-stage non-small cell lung cancer.

As regards this clonotype: A junction boundary mismatches the germline segment, possibly from a read error. This chain connects TRBV19 to TRBJ2-4; D unresolved. CDR1 and CDR2 (germline): LNHDA, SQIVND (reference sequence). This CDR3 has 10 amino acids. The CDR3 nucleotides are TGTGTCAGTAAAGGGAACATTCAGTACTTC. It yields the protein CVSKGNIQYF.

This clonotype was seen a handful of times. The genes are TRBV5-1 and TRBJ2-3; no clear D. V was shortened by 6 bases and J by 1 base, with 9 bases between the two germline ends. Germline CDR1 is SGHRS and CDR2 is YFSETQ. This CDR3 has 13 residues. The CDR3 here is CASTQAGTDTQYF. The CDR3 coding sequence is TGCGCCAGCACGCAGGCTGGCACAGATACGCAGTATTTT.

This clonotype was counted only a few times. The chain carries TRBV5-1 and TRBJ2-5; 9 bases line up with TRBD1. This CDR3 contains 14 residues. V shed 3 bases, J shed 5 bases, and the junction held 5 bases outside the gene matches. Per germline, CDR1 SGHRS and CDR2 YFSETQ. CDR3 loop: CASSSQGAKETQYF. The CDR3 nucleotides are TGCGCCAGCAGCTCACAGGGGGCCAAGGAGACCCAGTACTTC.

The chain recombines TRBV14 with TRBJ2-3; D not resolved. Germline assignment: CDR1 SGHDN and CDR2 FVKESK. V was shortened by 4 bases and J by 0 bases, with 11 bases between the two germline ends. The CDR3 spans 15 residues. The CDR3 region is CASSLYSSSTDTQYF. The CDR3 DNA reads as TGTGCCAGCAGCCTTTACTCTTCTAGCACAGATACGCAGTATTTT.

This chain uses TRBV25-1 with TRBJ1-2; 7 bases fit TRBD1. The CDR3 loop spans 10 amino acids. The junction had 2 bases not matched to a gene; V was cut back by 11 bases and J by 5 bases. The germline V gene has CDR1 MGHDK and CDR2 SYGVNS. In DNA, the CDR3 is TGTGCCGCACAGGGGTATGGCTACACCTTC. Translating gives CAAQGYGYTF.

This clonotype was counted a few times. This chain joins TRBV6-2 or TRBV6-3 and TRBJ1-5; TRBD1 matches 8 bases. The length of the CDR3 is 17 residues. The germline V gene has CDR1 MNHEY and CDR2 SVGEGT. Trimming at V came to 2 bases and at J to 3 bases, leaving 9 bases not matched to a gene. The CDR3 loop reads CASSYRTGRVDNQPQHF. As DNA, the CDR3 is TGTGCCAGCAGTTACCGGACAGGGAGGGTGGACAATCAGCCCCAGCATTTT.

The rearrangement joins TRBV10-2 to TRBJ2-6, with D uncertain. The ends were cut back, 4 bases at V and 4 bases at J, with 14 bases in the middle. Germline-derived CDR1 and CDR2 are WSHSY and SAAADI. The CDR3 has 16 residues. Here the CDR3 DNA reads TGCGCCAGCAGTGTGACGACCGGTGCCGGGGCCAACGTCCTGACTTTC. It encodes CASSVTTGAGANVLTF.

This clonotype has a handful of counts. J is TRBJ2-5 and V is TRBV4-1; the match to TRBD2 covers 12 bases. The V and J ends lost 1 base and 2 bases, in that order; junction bases with no gene match: 5. Germline assignment: CDR1 MGHRA and CDR2 YSYEKL. The CDR3 runs 17 residues. The CDR3 region has the DNA TGCGCCAGCAGCCAAGGATGGACTAGCGGGAAACAAGAGACCCAGTACTTC. It specifies CASSQGWTSGKQETQYF.

V usage is TRBV4-1 and J usage is TRBJ1-6, with 8 bases aligning to TRBD1. The germline V gene has CDR1 MGHRA and CDR2 YSYEKL. CDR3 size: 15 residues. J gave up 5 bases and V 2 bases, and 2 bases lay outside the gene matches. CDR3 nucleotides: TGCGCCAGCAGCCAAAGGACAGGGAATAATTCACCCCTCCACTTT. Translating it yields CASSQRTGNNSPLHF.

This clonotype was seen ten or more times. J is TRBJ2-1 and V is TRBV4-3; 9 positions agree with TRBD1. This CDR3 has 15 amino acids. Germline loops: CDR1 LGHNA, CDR2 YSLEER. Trimming at V came to 4 bases and at J to 10 bases, leaving 11 bases not matched to a gene. CDR3 DNA: TGCGCCAGCAGCCTCAACGGACAGGGGAGGCGCGAGCAGTTCTTC. As protein: CASSLNGQGRREQFF.

This clonotype appeared a few times. The chain employs TRBV7-7 and TRBJ2-1; 11 nucleotides line up with TRBD1. Germline V gives CDR1 SSHAT, CDR2 FNYEAQ (reference sequence). Trimming removed 5 bases from V and 4 bases from J; junction bases left unmatched: 10. The CDR3 consists of 17 residues. The CDR3 coding sequence is TGTGCCAGCAGCCTAAAAGTTGGACAGGGGGCGTACAATGAGCAGTTCTTC. Its translation is CASSLKVGQGAYNEQFF.

This sequence joins TRBV10-1 and TRBJ1-5; D is unresolved. The CDR3 is 14 residues long. Looked up from germline, CDR1 is WNHNN and CDR2 is SYGVQD (reference sequence). V lost 4 bases, J lost 5 bases, and 12 bases lay in between. The CDR3 coding sequence is TGCGCCAGCAGTGCGTACTTGGTTGATCAGCCCCAGCATTTT. Its translation is CASSAYLVDQPQHF.

This clonotype was found a few times. One end of the junction varies from germline; a read error may be responsible. V and J are TRBV7-7 and TRBJ2-6; tentatively, D is TRBD1 or TRBD2 (5 bases each). Germline-derived CDR1 and CDR2 are SSHAT and FNYEAQ (reference sequence). This CDR3 comprises 16 residues. The CDR3 nucleotides read TGTGCTAGCAGCCCGGGGCGAGGCCTGGGGGCCAACGTCCTGACTTTC. Translated: CASSPGRGLGANVLTF.

This clonotype was detected ten times or more. The J gene is TRBJ1-1, the V gene TRBV20-1; D is unresolved. Germline lookup yields CDR1 DFQATT and CDR2 SNEGSKA (reference sequence). This CDR3 is built from 12 residues. V gave up 3 bases and J gave up 8 bases, with 13 bases separating them. The CDR3 DNA is TGCAGTGCTAGGGGAGGGAGGGTAGAAGCTTTCTTT. It translates to CSARGGRVEAFF.

By its share, this clonotype is large. The chain uses TRBV28 and TRBJ2-1, with TRBD2 identical over 8 bases. With V trimmed by 3 bases and J by 5 bases, 3 bases remained unmatched. The CDR3 contains 14 residues. Germline CDR1 is MDHEN and CDR2 is SYDVKM. Written as DNA, the CDR3 is TGTGCCAGCAGTTTTAGCGGGGATGACAATGAGCAGTTCTTC. Translating it yields CASSFSGDDNEQFF.

This clonotype occurred a few times. The genes are TRBV2 and TRBJ2-1, with TRBD2 as a possible D gene (6 bases). Germline-derived CDR1 and CDR2 are SNHLY and FYNNEI. The germline V and J ends were trimmed by 6 bases and 16 bases, with 22 bases remaining between them. The CDR3 length is 13 residues. The CDR3 coding sequence is TGTGCCAGCAGATACGGGACTGATGGTATTAAATTCTTC. Amino acid sequence: CASRYGTDGIKFF.

The V and J genes are TRBV7-2 and TRBJ1-6; weak D call: TRBD1 (6 bases). The CDR3 is 13 amino acids. V shed 5 bases and J shed 14 bases, with 16 bases lying between them. In germline, CDR1 is SGHTA, CDR2 FQGNSA. CDR3: CASSDRGARALHF. The CDR3 DNA reads as TGTGCCAGCAGCGATCGGGGGGCACGGGCCCTCCACTTT.

In this sample, this clonotype turned up a few times. V usage is TRBV5-1 and J usage is TRBJ1-4; D is perhaps TRBD1 (5 bases). Germline values: CDR1 SGHRS, CDR2 YFSETQ. This CDR3 is built from 17 residues. Between the trimmed V and J ends, which lost 4 bases and 4 bases, there was a span of 20 bases. The CDR3 reads CASSPGGRARVNEKLFF. In nucleotides, the CDR3 is TGCGCCAGCAGCCCCGGGGGTAGAGCCAGGGTTAATGAAAAACTGTTTTTT.

The chain links TRBV28 to TRBJ1-4; no firm D call. CDR1 and CDR2 (germline): MDHEN, SYDVKM. This CDR3 has 15 amino acids. Trimming left V 6 bases short and J 3 bases short, with 14 bases between. CDR3 nucleotides: TGTGCCAGCAGGTCCACGAATAACCCTAATGAAAAACTGTTTTTT. Amino acids: CASRSTNNPNEKLFF. Looking up the rest from reference TRBV28 and TRBJ1-4 gives the full variable domain: DVKVTQSSRYLVKRTGEKVFLECVQDMDHENMFWYRQDPGLGLRLIYFSYDVKMKEKGDIPEGYSVSREKKERFSLILESASTNQTSMYLCASRSTNNPNEKLFFGSGTQLSVL.

This clonotype was seen at least ten times. J is TRBJ2-2 and V is TRBV6-5; a possible D gene is TRBD1 (6 bases). Between the trimmed V and J ends, which lost 7 bases and 0 bases, there was a span of 9 bases. CDR1 MNHEY and CDR2 SVGAGI come from the germline V gene. This CDR3 is built from 14 residues. The CDR3 reads CASNRQANTGELFF. CDR3 nucleotide sequence: TGTGCCAGCAACCGACAGGCGAACACCGGGGAGCTGTTTTTT.

This clonotype was seen at least ten times. The chain has TRBV24-1 and TRBJ2-4; no definite D call. With 1 base removed from V and 5 bases from J, the gap between germline ends came to 5 bases. Per the germline V gene, CDR1 is KGHDR and CDR2 is SFDVKD. This CDR3 is 13 amino acids long. The CDR3 reads CATSDFGENIQYF. Here the CDR3 DNA reads TGTGCCACCAGTGATTTTGGGGAAAACATTCAGTACTTC.

The chain employs TRBV13 and TRBJ2-7; 12 bases match TRBD1. This CDR3 is 13 amino acids long. In germline, CDR1 is PRHDT, CDR2 FYEKMQ (reference sequence). Losses at the gene ends were 7 bases for V and 7 bases for J; bases not matched to a gene: 5. In DNA form, the CDR3 reads TGTGCCAGCAAGGGACAGGGGGCGGAGGAGCAGTACTTC. As protein: CASKGQGAEEQYF.

The gene calls are TRBV9 and TRBJ2-3; TRBD2 aligns across 9 bases. CDR1 is SGDLS, CDR2 YYNGEE, per germline. CDR3 length equals 14 residues. Losses at the gene ends were 3 bases for V and 1 base for J; bases not matched to a gene: 0. The CDR3 sequence is CASSGTSGTDTQYF. In nucleotides, the CDR3 is TGTGCCAGCAGCGGGACTAGCGGCACAGATACGCAGTATTTT. Full variable domain (rest looked up from reference TRBV9 and TRBJ2-3): DSGVTQTPKHLITATGQRVTLRCSPRSGDLSVYWYQQSLDQGLQFLIQYYNGEERAKGNILERFSAQQFPDLHSELNLSSLELGDSALYFCASSGTSGTDTQYFGPGTRLTVL.

Of note for this clonotype: A much larger clonotype is one base distant, so this may be a read error. The CDR3 nucleotides read TGTGCCACCTCTGAATGGGAAAAACTGTTTTTT. As protein: CATSEWEKLFF. The chain is built from TRBV6-2 or TRBV6-3 and TRBJ1-4; D unclear. This CDR3 is 11 amino acids long. Germline V gives CDR1 MNHEY, CDR2 SVGEGT. V was clipped by 10 bases and J by 8 bases, with 11 bases between them.

This clonotype was counted only a few times. The chain recombines TRBV12-3 or TRBV12-4 with TRBJ2-7; the D gene is possibly TRBD2 (5 bases). With 5 bases removed from V and 5 bases from J, the gap between germline ends came to 16 bases. There are 14 residues in the CDR3. CDR3 DNA: TGTGCCAGCAGTGTATCCGAGGGATTCCACGAGCAGTACTTC. This gives the protein CASSVSEGFHEQYF.

This clonotype was counted a few times. The chain uses TRBV10-3 and TRBJ2-2; either TRBD1 or TRBD2 may supply D (5 bases each). Trimming pared 4 bases from V and 5 bases from J, leaving 11 bases between. CDR1 is ENHRY and CDR2 is SYGVKD in the germline V gene. The CDR3 runs 14 residues. Written as DNA, the CDR3 is TGTGCCATCAGTGGAGGGGCCGATACCGGGGAGCTGTTTTTT. Protein: CAISGGADTGELFF.

This clonotype was recorded many times. The gene calls are TRBV4-3 and TRBJ1-1, with 10 bases matching TRBD1. V shed 1 base, J shed 5 bases, and the junction held 4 bases outside the gene matches. The length of the CDR3 is 15 residues. Germline V gene data show CDR1 as LGHNA and CDR2 as YSLEER. The CDR3 DNA sequence: TGCGCCAGCAGCCAAGCGACAGGGGGCCGGACTGAAGCTTTCTTT. Amino acid sequence: CASSQATGGRTEAFF.